The clone carrying this TCR beta chain was observed a handful of times. Its antigen is unknown. Germline loops: CDR1 MDHEN, CDR2 SYDVKM. The V and J ends lost 8 bases and 2 bases respectively, with 13 bases between them. There are 13 residues in the CDR3. This entry belongs to a study of molecular identifiers for immune sequencing clone quantification. Background on the study: Five portions were made in replicates from RNA of about 21,000 or 97,000 naive CD8 cells, and four underwent sequencing.

MiXCR, applied by TCRdb to the PCR reads, yields one record per CDR3 protein. The sample lists roughly 320,000 distinct CDR3 sequences; 24% were seen once. Findings and limits, study-wide: In CMV-specific effectors, clones above 20 copies held over 99% of molecules; naive, under 1%.

The chain carries TRBV28 and TRBJ2-7, with D uncertain. This sequence was found in a human donor in good health. Some libraries in this study had Jurkat cell RNA spiked in. Specimen: naive CD8+ T cells from blood, with Jurkat cell RNA spiked in. Subset described: FACS-sorted CD8+CD4-CCR7+CD45RA+ naive T cells. CDR3 sequence: CASADGPAYEQYF. In DNA form, the CDR3 reads TGTGCCAGCGCCGACGGACCCGCCTACGAGCAGTACTTC.